Listed here are 6 T cell receptor beta chains from one sample, sequenced in a study of CD8 T cells in Susac syndrome. Random-hexamer reverse transcription was applied to roughly 0.5 to 1 ug RNA. TCRdb re-called the immunoSEQ multiplex PCR reads with MiXCR, one entry per CDR3 protein. The sample records hundreds of thousands of distinct CDR3 sequences, about 91% being singletons. Sequencing was done on a sample of CD8+ T cells from PBMCs. These receptors were taken from a human donor with multiple sclerosis.

The chain uses TRBV12-3 or TRBV12-4 and TRBJ2-7, with a possible D match to TRBD2 (6 bases). Trimming took 5 bases from V and 4 from J, leaving 12 bases between them. The CDR3 extends over 13 amino acids. CDR3 residues: CASSAGTPYEQYF. In DNA form, the CDR3 reads TGTGCCAGCAGTGCCGGGACTCCATACGAGCAGTACTTC.

The V gene is TRBV14, the J gene TRBJ2-7; D is unclear. CDR3 size: 14 residues. With 4 bases removed from V and 0 bases from J, the gap between germline ends came to 10 bases. CDR1 and CDR2 from the germline V gene are SGHDN and FVKESK. The CDR3 bases are TGTGCCAGCAGCCCCCTAGTGGGCTCCTACGAGCAGTACTTC. This translates into CASSPLVGSYEQYF.

This chain connects TRBV6-2 or TRBV6-3 to TRBJ1-1, with 7 bases that match TRBD1. CDR1 is MNHEY, CDR2 SVGEGT, per germline. The J segment lost 0 bases and the V segment lost 6 bases, leaving 4 bases of the junction unmatched. The CDR3 has 14 amino acids. CDR3 sequence: CASRRQGMNTEAFF. The CDR3 coding sequence is TGTGCCAGCAGAAGACAGGGTATGAACACTGAAGCTTTCTTT.

The J gene is TRBJ1-1, the V gene TRBV4-3; weak D call: TRBD1 (5 bases). This CDR3 region has 15 residues. V gave up 1 base and J gave up 1 base, with 10 bases separating them. CDR1 and CDR2 (germline): LGHNA, YSLEER. CDR3 residues: CASSQVSQGNTEAFF. The CDR3 DNA follows: TGCGCCAGCAGCCAAGTCTCTCAGGGGAACACTGAAGCTTTCTTT.

The chain employs TRBV12-3 or TRBV12-4 and TRBJ2-3; tentatively, D is TRBD2 (5 bases). The CDR3 loop spans 15 amino acids. Trimming pared 6 bases from V and 4 bases from J, leaving 17 bases between. CDR3 loop: CASSPLFQEADTQYF. The CDR3 DNA reads TGTGCCAGCAGCCCATTATTTCAGGAGGCAGATACGCAGTATTTT.

The V and J genes are TRBV28 and TRBJ1-1, with D unresolved. The V and J ends lost 6 bases and 5 bases respectively, with 19 bases between them. The length of the CDR3 is 15 residues. Germline loops: CDR1 MDHEN, CDR2 SYDVKM. The CDR3 DNA follows: TGTGCCAGCAGACCAATACCTCAGTCGAATACTGAAGCTTTCTTT. It specifies CASRPIPQSNTEAFF.